This T cell receptor beta chain appears in the sequencing data of a study of T cell responses to AZD1222 COVID-19 vaccine. Study-wide background: Some second doses came at about 4 weeks and others at about 12 weeks; these were pooled.

Here immunoSEQ multiplex PCR was the method, and the copy in TCRdb shows in-frame clones only, minus some. Of around 120,000 clones in the sample, around 85% were seen once. Details on this clone: Its antigen is not known.

Findings of the study overall: Repertoire samples came only from after the peak T cell response. Spike-specific TCR breadth and depth went up after people got two AZD1222 doses.

Trimming took 6 bases from V and 3 from J; bases not matched to a gene: 11. Germline V CDR1 and CDR2: MNHEY, SVGAGI. The CDR3 totals 15 residues. This sequence was found in an adult in good health. The sample consisted of peripheral blood, taken on day 0 of AZD1222 vaccination. The rearrangement joins TRBV6-5 to TRBJ2-7, with 7 bases aligning to TRBD1. In nucleotides, the CDR3 is TGTGCCAGCAGCCGCTATTCGGGACAGAACTACGAGCAGTACTTC. As protein: CASSRYSGQNYEQYF.